This T cell receptor (beta chain) was identified during a study of T cells in Graves' hyperthyroidism and ophthalmopathy. Findings of the study overall: Ophthalmopathy was predicted by the model a median of around 5.9 months ahead of onset. The majority of expanded thyroid clonotypes above 0.001 also appeared in blood.

This clonotype was seen a few times. Its specificity is not known. Amplification of TCR beta CDR3 regions was performed using RNA transcripts as template. First-round RT-PCR with HTBI primers amplified the TCR CDR3 region. Using its own MiXCR run on the multiplex PCR reads, TCRdb lists one record per CDR3 protein. The sample lists around 420,000 distinct CDR3 sequences; approximately 14% were seen once. This CDR3 comprises 14 residues. V lost 6 bases, J lost 4 bases, and 14 bases lay in between. Germline-derived CDR1 and CDR2 are ENHRY and SYGVKD. The material sequenced was blood. The source of this sequence is a woman aged 18-29 years with Graves' hyperthyroidism. V is TRBV10-3 and J is TRBJ2-3; D is possibly TRBD1 or TRBD2 (5 bases each). The CDR3: CAISRESGADTQYF. The CDR3 DNA follows: TGTGCCATCAGCAGGGAGTCCGGGGCAGATACGCAGTATTTT.